This TCR beta chain was captured by sequencing in a study of T cell repertoires in cytomegalovirus infection. For the study at large: Public TCR beta signatures were indicative of both CMV infection and a matching HLA type. General study points: The response measured ex vivo was dominated by TCR beta clonotypes (HLA-C-restricted and CMV-specific). Carriers of CMV plus the relevant HLA were identified by cumulative public TCR beta family frequency.

TCRdb recomputed calls from the reads with MiXCR, one row per CDR3 protein. The sample includes 350,000 to 550,000 distinct CDR3 sequences, approximately 33% of them seen just once. This clonotype came up many times. Its antigen is undetermined. This CDR3 has 14 residues. Germline CDR1 is SGHVS and CDR2 is FQNEAQ. J lost 0 bases, V lost 5 bases, and 4 bases had no gene match. This TCR was sampled from a human donor in good health (CMV status not recorded). Some clones in this sample may be carry-over from other donors' samples. The V gene is TRBV7-8, the J gene TRBJ2-7, with 7 bases fitting TRBD1. Sequencing was carried out using PBMCs. The CDR3 sequence is CASSRDRSSYEQYF. The CDR3, as DNA: TGTGCCAGCAGCCGGGACAGAAGCTCCTACGAGCAGTACTTC.